This T cell receptor (beta chain) was captured by sequencing in a study of blood T cell repertoires in COVID-19. Data came from immunoSEQ multiplex PCR; TCRdb stores just in-frame clones and leaves some out. The sample includes 150,000 or so clones, 87% seen only once; the top ten take around 6.1%. V gave up 6 bases and J gave up 1 base; unmatched junction bases: 6. The CDR3 has 15 amino acids. The germline CDR1 and CDR2 sequences are LGHDT and YNNKEL (reference sequence). V usage is TRBV3-1 (or the pseudogene TRBV3-2) and J usage is TRBJ2-5; 9 positions agree with TRBD1. Sequences were obtained from peripheral blood. The sequence came from a man at least 80 years old with acute or convalescent COVID-19. CDR3 bases: TGTGCCAGCAGTACCGGGACAGGGCTCCAAGAGACCCAGTACTTC. This gives the protein CASSTGTGLQETQYF.